This TCR beta chain was identified in a study of blood T cell repertoires in COVID-19. Study as a whole: COVID-19 samples from acute and convalescent phases originated in the United States, Italy and Spain.

Authors' analysis steps: Estimates of nucleated cell counts were drawn from the amplification of reference gene primers. The method was immunoSEQ multiplex PCR; TCRdb's version includes in-frame clones alone and lacks a portion of them. For V, J and clone size, that table is used; D and trimming come from the DNA. In the table there are about 72,000 clones, roughly 80% of which are singletons. The germline CDR1 and CDR2 sequences are MNHEY and SVGEGT. CDR3 size: 13 residues. Unmatched junction bases numbered 1, after V lost 5 bases and J lost 4 bases. The specimen sequenced was peripheral blood. This receptor was obtained from a human donor in a cohort sampled during active COVID-19. The chain links TRBV6-2 or TRBV6-3 to TRBJ1-5; TRBD1 aligns across 8 bases. CDR3 bases: TGTGCCAGCAGTAGACAGGGGAATCAGCCCCAGCATTTT. Translated: CASSRQGNQPQHF.